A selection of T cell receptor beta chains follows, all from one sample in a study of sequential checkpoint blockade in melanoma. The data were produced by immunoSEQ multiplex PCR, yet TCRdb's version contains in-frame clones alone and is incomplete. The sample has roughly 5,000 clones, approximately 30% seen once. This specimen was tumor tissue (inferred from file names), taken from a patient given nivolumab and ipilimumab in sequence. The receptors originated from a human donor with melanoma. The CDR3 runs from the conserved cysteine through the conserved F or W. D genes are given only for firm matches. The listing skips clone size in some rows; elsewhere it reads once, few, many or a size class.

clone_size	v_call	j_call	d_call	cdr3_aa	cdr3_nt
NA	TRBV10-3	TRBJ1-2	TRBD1	CAISESSPGTGNGYTF	TGTGCCATCAGTGAGTCTTCCCCCGGGACAGGGAATGGCTACACCTTC
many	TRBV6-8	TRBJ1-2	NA	CASSYSGVDYGYTF	TGTGCCAGCAGTTACTCTGGGGTGGACTATGGCTACACCTTC
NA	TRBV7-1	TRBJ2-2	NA	CASSFENTGELFF	TGTGCCAGCAGCTTTGAGAACACCGGGGAGCTGTTTTTT
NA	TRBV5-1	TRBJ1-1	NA	CASSPKHRDGNTEAFF	TGCGCCAGCAGCCCGAAACACCGGGACGGGAACACTGAAGCTTTCTTT
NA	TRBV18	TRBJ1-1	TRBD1	CASSPGQGATEAFF	TGTGCCAGCTCACCAGGGCAGGGGGCGACTGAAGCTTTCTTT
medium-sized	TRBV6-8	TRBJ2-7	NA	CASSYFGGAYEQYF	TGTGCCAGCAGTTACTTCGGGGGTGCCTACGAGCAGTACTTC
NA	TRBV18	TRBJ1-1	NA	CASSPRDGRANTEAFF	TGTGCCAGCTCACCACGAGATGGCAGGGCGAACACTGAAGCTTTCTTT
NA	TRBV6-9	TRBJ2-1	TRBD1	CATGRGHEQFF	TGTGCCACCGGCAGGGGGCATGAGCAGTTCTTC
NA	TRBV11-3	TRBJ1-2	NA	CASSLWQPVYGYTF	TGTGCCAGCAGTCTGTGGCAGCCCGTCTATGGCTACACCTTC
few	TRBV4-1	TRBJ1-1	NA	CASSQRGGMNTEAFF	TGCGCCAGCAGCCAGAGGGGGGGGATGAACACTGAAGCTTTCTTT
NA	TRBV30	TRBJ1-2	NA	CAWSVLLLAEDYGYTF	TGTGCCTGGAGTGTACTTCTCCTGGCAGAGGACTATGGCTACACCTTC
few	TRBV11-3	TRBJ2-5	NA	CASSGTGGQGTQYF	TGTGCCAGCAGCGGAACGGGGGGACAAGGGACCCAGTACTTC
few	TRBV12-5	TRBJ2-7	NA	CASGLGGAGYEQYF	TGTGCTAGTGGTTTGGGCGGGGCAGGCTACGAGCAGTACTTC
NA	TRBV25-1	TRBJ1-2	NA	CASSVGGGRSAYGYTF	TGTGCCAGCAGTGTTGGGGGAGGGAGATCCGCCTATGGCTACACCTTC
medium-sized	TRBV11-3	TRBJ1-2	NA	CASSSGTLLYGYTF	TGTGCCAGCAGCTCCGGCACACTTCTCTATGGCTACACCTTC
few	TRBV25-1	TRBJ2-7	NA	CASRQAGAYEQYF	TGTGCCAGCAGGCAGGCAGGGGCCTACGAGCAGTACTTC
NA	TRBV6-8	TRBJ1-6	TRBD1	CASWQGAASNSPLHF	TGTGCCAGCTGGCAGGGGGCGGCATCAAATTCACCCCTCCACTTT
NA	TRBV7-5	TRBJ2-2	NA	CASSQLQGAANTGELFF	TGTGCCAGCAGCCAGCTTCAAGGGGCCGCGAACACCGGGGAGCTGTTTTTT
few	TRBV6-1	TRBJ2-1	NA	CASSEESGIRQFF	TGTGCCAGCAGTGAAGAGTCGGGTATTCGGCAGTTCTTC
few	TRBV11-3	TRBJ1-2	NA	CASSLVEGMVSGYTF	TGTGCCAGCAGCTTGGTTGAGGGAATGGTCTCTGGCTACACCTTC
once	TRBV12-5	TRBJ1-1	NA	CASGLGVTEAFF	TGTGCTAGTGGTTTGGGGGTCACTGAAGCTTTCTTT
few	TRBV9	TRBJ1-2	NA	CASRPAGTNYGYTF	TGTGCCAGCAGGCCGGCTGGCACTAACTATGGCTACACCTTC
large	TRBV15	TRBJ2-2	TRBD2	CATSRDWGGKTGELFF	TGTGCCACCAGCAGAGATTGGGGGGGTAAGACCGGGGAGCTGTTTTTT
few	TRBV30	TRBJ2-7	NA	CAWSSHEGYEQYF	TGTGCCTGGAGCTCCCATGAGGGGTACGAGCAGTACTTC